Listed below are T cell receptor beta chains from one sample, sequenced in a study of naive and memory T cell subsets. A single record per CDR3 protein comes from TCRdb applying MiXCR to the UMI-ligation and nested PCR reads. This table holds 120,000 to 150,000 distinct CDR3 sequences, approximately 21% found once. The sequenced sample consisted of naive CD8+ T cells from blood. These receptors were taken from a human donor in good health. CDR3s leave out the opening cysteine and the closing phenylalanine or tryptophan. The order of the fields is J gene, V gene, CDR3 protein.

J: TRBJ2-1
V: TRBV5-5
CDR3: ASSQRTSGYNEQF

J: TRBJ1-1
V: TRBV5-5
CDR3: ASSLARAETEAF

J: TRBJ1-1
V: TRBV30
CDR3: ACSAGDGSNTEAF

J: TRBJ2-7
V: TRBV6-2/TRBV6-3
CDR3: ASSFPWTTRPYEQY

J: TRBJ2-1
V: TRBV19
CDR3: ATTRGTGDNEQF

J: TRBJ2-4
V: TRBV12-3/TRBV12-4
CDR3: ASSTGPGALGIQY

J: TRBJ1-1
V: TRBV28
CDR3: ASKGGNTEAF

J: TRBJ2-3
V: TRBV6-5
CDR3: ASSYGGEWGTDTQY

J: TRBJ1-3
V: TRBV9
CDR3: ASSPPRGNTIY

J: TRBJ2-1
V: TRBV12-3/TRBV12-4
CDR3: ASSFGAGESYNEQF

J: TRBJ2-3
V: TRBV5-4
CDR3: ASSSGQSTDTQY

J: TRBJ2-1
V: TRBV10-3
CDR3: AIGAGVGDEQF

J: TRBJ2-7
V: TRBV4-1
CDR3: ASSPGQGVNEQY

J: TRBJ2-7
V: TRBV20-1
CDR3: SAHSSPSGRPREVYEQY

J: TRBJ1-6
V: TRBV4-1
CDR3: ASTYQDSNSPLH

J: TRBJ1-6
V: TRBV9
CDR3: ASSVDENPIRSPLH

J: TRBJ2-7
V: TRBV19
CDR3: ASSFPGQSVNEQY

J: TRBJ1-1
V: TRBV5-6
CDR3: ASSLARDLTF

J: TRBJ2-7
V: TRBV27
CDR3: ASSHGSYEQY

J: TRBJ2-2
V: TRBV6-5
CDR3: ASSPRDSSTGELF

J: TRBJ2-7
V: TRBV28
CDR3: ASSLSPDEQY

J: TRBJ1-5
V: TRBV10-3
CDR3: AISGELNQPQH

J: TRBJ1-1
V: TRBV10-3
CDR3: AISDEQGREAF

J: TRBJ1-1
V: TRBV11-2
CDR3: ASSPGGPATLYEAF

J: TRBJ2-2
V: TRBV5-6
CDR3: ASSLGLAGYDTGELF

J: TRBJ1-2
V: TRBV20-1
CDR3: SARAGTPYGYT

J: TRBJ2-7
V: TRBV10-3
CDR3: AILPGTGYEQY

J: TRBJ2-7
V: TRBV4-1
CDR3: ASSQGGSSYEQY

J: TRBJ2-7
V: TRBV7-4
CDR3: ASSFTVGRGPSSYEQY

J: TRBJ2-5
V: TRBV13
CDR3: ASSFRETQY

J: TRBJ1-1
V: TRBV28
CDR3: ASSLNDREAF

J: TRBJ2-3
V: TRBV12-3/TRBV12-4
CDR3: ASSPREGRTDTQY

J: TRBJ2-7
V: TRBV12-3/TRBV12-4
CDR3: ASTETGYEQY

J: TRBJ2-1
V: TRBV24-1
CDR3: ATSDPGLAGGGLDNEQF

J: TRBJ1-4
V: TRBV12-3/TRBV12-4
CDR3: ASSRGGREKLF

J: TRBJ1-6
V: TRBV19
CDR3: ASSIGDGTYNSPLH

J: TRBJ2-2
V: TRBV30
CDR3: AWDNVGAGELF

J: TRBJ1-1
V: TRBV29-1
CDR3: SVEGTGEAF

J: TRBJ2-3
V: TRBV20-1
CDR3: SARDFDDSTDTQY

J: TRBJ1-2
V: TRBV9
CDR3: ASSENRGRGYGYT

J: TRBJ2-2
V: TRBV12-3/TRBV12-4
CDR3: ASSLGAGGPPLSPDTGELF

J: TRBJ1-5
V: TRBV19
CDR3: ASSAPGTYNQPQH

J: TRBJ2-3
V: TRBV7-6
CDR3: ASSFTGGAGTDTQY

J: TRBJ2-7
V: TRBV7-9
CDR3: ASSSHRGTSYEQY